The T cell receptor beta chain described here comes from a study of beta chain features in type 1 diabetes. Notes on this clone: Its antigen is not identified.

Points from the study as a whole: Shortening that was moderate but significant affected the TCRB CDR3s of Type 1 diabetes patients in all four CD4+ subsets.

V lost 5 bases and J lost 0, with 8 bases in between. The CDR3 loop spans 13 amino acids. Germline V gene lookup returns CDR1 SGHTA and CDR2 FQGNSA. Every isolated RNA sample was fully reverse transcribed, so sequencing captured expressed TCRB transcripts. Method: immunoSEQ multiplex PCR; TCRdb's copy keeps in-frame clones and lacks some. The sample carries roughly 220,000 clones, more than 15% recorded once. This rearrangement joins TRBV7-2 to TRBJ2-7, with unresolved D. The receptor comes from a man aged 25 to 40 with type 1 diabetes. The sample consisted of naive CD4+ T cells from blood. CDR3 DNA sequence: TGTGCCAGCAGCGCTGAGGACTCCTACGAGCAGTACTTC. Protein: CASSAEDSYEQYF.